These 22 T cell receptor beta chains came from one sample sequenced in a study of T cells after yellow fever vaccination. TCRdb passed the 5' RACE reads through MiXCR, listing each CDR3 protein once. The table includes 200,000 to 250,000 distinct CDR3 sequences, 6.9% detected once. The source material was CD4+ T cells sorted from PBMCs, sampled 15 days after the yellow fever booster vaccination. These receptors were collected from a man aged 25 to 40 who received the YFV17D yellow fever vaccine.

The rearrangement uses TRBV10-1 and TRBJ2-1; D might be TRBD2 (6 bases). The ends were cut back, 8 bases at V and 2 bases at J, with 16 bases in the middle. CDR3 length equals 15 residues. The V gene's germline CDR1 is WNHNN and CDR2 SYGVQD (reference sequence). The DNA for the CDR3 is TGCGCCAGCTCTCCCTTGGGGGGAACCTACAATGAGCAGTTCTTC. It translates to CASSPLGGTYNEQFF.

This clonotype was found a few times. V is TRBV5-4 and J is TRBJ2-1; TRBD1 is a possible D gene (5 bases). Trimming took 3 bases from V and 14 from J, leaving 15 bases between them. The CDR3 is 12 residues long. The germline V gene encodes CDR1 SGHNT and CDR2 YYREEE (reference sequence). CDR3 sequence: CASSSFVGDEFF. CDR3 sequence (DNA): TGTGCCAGCAGCTCTTTCGTAGGGGATGAGTTCTTC.

This clonotype was picked up many times. The V and J genes are TRBV20-1 and TRBJ2-3, with D possibly being TRBD2 (5 bases). Germline lookup yields CDR1 DFQATT and CDR2 SNEGSKA (reference sequence). CDR3 size: 12 residues. The CDR3 DNA follows: TGCACCCTGACGGAGGACACAGATACGCAGTATTTT. It is translated as CTLTEDTDTQYF.

This clonotype was counted ten times or more. The genes are TRBV18 and TRBJ2-1; 7 bases match TRBD2. Germline-derived CDR1 and CDR2 are KGHSH and LQKENI. The CDR3 runs to 15 residues. The J segment lost 2 bases and the V segment lost 3 bases, leaving 4 bases of the junction unmatched. The CDR3 DNA follows: TGTGCCAGCTCACCCCTAGCGGTCGCCTACAATGAGCAGTTCTTC. This codes for CASSPLAVAYNEQFF.

The J gene is TRBJ1-5, the V gene TRBV29-1, with D perhaps matching TRBD1 (5 bases). The CDR3 length is 13 residues. CDR1 SQVTM and CDR2 ANQGSEA come from the germline V gene. Trimming shortened V by 4 bases and J by 2 bases, and 9 bases separated the two germline ends. The CDR3, as DNA: TGCAGCGTTGCGGGGGAAGGCAATCAGCCCCAGCATTTT. It specifies CSVAGEGNQPQHF.

The chain recombines TRBV20-1 with TRBJ1-1; D gene unclear. CDR1 and CDR2 (germline): DFQATT, SNEGSKA (reference sequence). The CDR3 runs to 13 residues. Trimming took 3 bases from V and 2 from J, leaving 10 bases between them. The CDR3 coding sequence is TGCAGTGCTAGTAGTCAGCTTAACACTGAAGCTTTCTTT. Translated: CSASSQLNTEAFF.

This clonotype was recorded once. The chain recombines TRBV5-4 with TRBJ2-3; TRBD2 agrees at 11 bases. This CDR3 has 17 amino acids. From germline, CDR1 is SGHNT and CDR2 YYREEE (reference sequence). V shed 4 bases and J 0 bases; nucleotides not matched to a gene: 7. CDR3 residues: CASSTPTSGTSTDTQYF. The CDR3 DNA sequence: TGTGCCAGCAGCACCCCGACTAGCGGGACAAGCACAGATACGCAGTATTTT.

In its sample, this clonotype was seen a few times. The chain has TRBV20-1 and TRBJ1-2; D perhaps matches TRBD1 (6 bases). V was pared by 8 bases and J by 3 bases, with 10 bases between. CDR1 DFQATT and CDR2 SNEGSKA come from the germline V gene (reference sequence). The CDR3 has 11 amino acids. The CDR3 DNA reads TGCAGTACAGGGAACCACTATGGCTACACCTTC. It encodes CSTGNHYGYTF.

Many counts were recorded for this clonotype. This chain links TRBV7-2 with TRBJ1-4, with D tentatively TRBD1 (5 bases). Trimming cost V 5 bases and J 7 bases, with 17 bases left between them. This CDR3 has 15 residues. Germline V gene lookup returns CDR1 SGHTA and CDR2 FQGNSA. CDR3 in amino acids: CASSVQGGWAEKLFF. The CDR3 coding sequence is TGTGCCAGCAGCGTTCAGGGTGGCTGGGCTGAAAAACTGTTTTTT.

In this sample, this clonotype turned up a few times. This rearrangement joins TRBV3-1 to TRBJ2-1, with no clear D. The germline gives CDR1 LGHDT, CDR2 YNNKEL (reference sequence). Between the trimmed V and J ends, which lost 0 bases and 9 bases, there was a span of 9 bases. The CDR3 consists of 13 residues. CDR3 in DNA: TGTGCCAGCAGCCAAGAGGGTCCGATTGAGCAGTTCTTC. Encoded protein: CASSQEGPIEQFF.

This chain joins TRBV7-8 and TRBJ2-5; D is ambiguous. Germline V gene lookup returns CDR1 SGHVS and CDR2 FQNEAQ. V lost 7 bases and J lost 2, with 8 bases in between. This CDR3 region has 12 residues. The CDR3 sequence: CASNPGQETQYF. CDR3 coding DNA: TGTGCCAGCAATCCAGGACAAGAGACCCAGTACTTC.

This clonotype has a count of ten or more. The gene calls are TRBV2 and TRBJ2-7; possibly TRBD2 for D (6 bases). CDR3 size: 14 residues. From germline, CDR1 is SNHLY and CDR2 FYNNEI. With 5 bases removed from V and 0 bases from J, the gap between germline ends came to 11 bases. This chain's CDR3 is CASSLASLSYEQYF. DNA of the CDR3: TGTGCCAGCAGTCTAGCGTCTCTCTCCTACGAGCAGTACTTC.

This clonotype showed up just once. A much more abundant neighbour one base away suggests this may be a read error. V is TRBV7-2 and J is TRBJ1-4; 7 nucleotides match TRBD1. This CDR3 comprises 15 residues. Germline CDR1 SGHTA, CDR2 FQGNSA. CDR3 residues: CDSSLDSGQNEKLFF. CDR3 DNA sequence: TGTGACAGCAGCTTAGACTCGGGACAGAATGAAAAACTGTTTTTT.

This clonotype was seen many times. The gene calls are TRBV5-5 and TRBJ2-1; 7 bases agree with TRBD1. The CDR3 covers 15 residues. CDR1 and CDR2 from the germline V gene are SGHKS and YYEKEE (reference sequence). V lost 0 bases, J lost 4 bases, and 4 bases stayed unmatched. CDR3: CASSLEQGIYNEQFF. The CDR3 nucleotides are TGTGCCAGCAGCTTGGAACAGGGGATTTACAATGAGCAGTTCTTC.

The gene calls are TRBV23-1 and TRBJ2-7, with D possibly matching TRBD1 (6 bases). TRBV23-1 is identified as an open reading frame with a role that is uncertain. Trimming cost V 4 bases and J 4 bases, with 26 bases left between them. The CDR3 is 18 amino acids. CDR3 sequence (DNA): TGCGCCAGCAGTCCACCCCACGAGGTCGGACAGACTGTATACGAGCAGTACTTC. Its translation: CASSPPHEVGQTVYEQYF.

This clonotype was seen a few times. The V and J genes are TRBV29-1 and TRBJ2-1, with 10 bases fitting TRBD2. V lost 3 bases and J lost 3; bases outside the gene matches: 5. The CDR3 extends over 15 amino acids. The V gene's germline CDR1 is SQVTM and CDR2 ANQGSEA. DNA of the CDR3: TGCAGCGTTGACGGACTAGCGGATTTCTACAATGAGCAGTTCTTC. This codes for CSVDGLADFYNEQFF.

This clonotype came up a few times. This chain uses TRBV12-3 or TRBV12-4 with TRBJ2-1, with TRBD1 identical over 8 bases. J lost 2 bases, V lost 5 bases, and 5 bases had no gene match. This CDR3 has 15 amino acids. The CDR3 reads CASSNRDRPYNEQFF. The CDR3 DNA follows: TGTGCCAGCAGTAACCGGGACAGGCCCTACAATGAGCAGTTCTTC.

As regards this clonotype: An end of the junction does not agree with germline; a read error may underlie this. The genes are TRBV12-3 or TRBV12-4 and TRBJ2-7; 9 bases agree with TRBD1. The CDR3 consists of 16 residues. The CDR3 DNA reads TGTACCAGCAGTTCCTCTGGGGGGACAGGGTCCTACGAGCAGTACTTC. This sequence encodes CTSSSSGGTGSYEQYF.

CDR3 in DNA: TGCAGTGCAAGCGGACAGGGGGCTGTGGACGAGCAGTACTTC. Protein product: CSASGQGAVDEQYF. V usage is TRBV20-1 and J usage is TRBJ2-7; TRBD1 matches at 11 bases. The CDR3 has 14 residues. Looked up from germline, CDR1 is DFQATT and CDR2 is SNEGSKA (reference sequence). With V trimmed by 6 bases and J by 5 bases, 9 bases remained unmatched.

This clonotype was observed at least ten times. The chain employs TRBV20-1 and TRBJ2-5, with D tentatively TRBD2 (5 bases). The CDR3 contains 12 residues. Trimming took 3 bases from V and 7 from J, leaving 12 bases between them. Germline-derived CDR1 and CDR2 are DFQATT and SNEGSKA (reference sequence). The chain's CDR3 is CSASGVSGTQYF. The CDR3 bases are TGCAGTGCTAGCGGGGTTTCAGGGACCCAGTACTTC.

The gene calls are TRBV19 and TRBJ2-2, with 7 bases matching TRBD2. J was trimmed by 9 bases and V by 6 bases; bases with no gene match: 4. Per germline, CDR1 LNHDA and CDR2 SQIVND (reference sequence). This CDR3 region has 12 residues. The CDR3 spells CASSRGDRELFF. CDR3 coding DNA: TGTGCCAGTAGCCGGGGGGACCGGGAGCTGTTTTTT.

This clonotype turned up a few times. The rearrangement links TRBV19 to TRBJ2-7, with D tentatively TRBD1 (6 bases). Between the trimmed V and J ends, which lost 1 base and 1 base, there was a span of 11 bases. Germline V gene data show CDR1 as LNHDA and CDR2 as SQIVND (reference sequence). The CDR3 totals 15 residues. CDR3 sequence: CASSIALTGSYEQYF. The CDR3 bases are TGTGCCAGTAGTATAGCTCTAACAGGGTCCTACGAGCAGTACTTC. The variable domain in full, completed from reference TRBV19 and TRBJ2-7, reads DGGITQSPKYLFRKEGQNVTLSCEQNLNHDAMYWYRQDPGQGLRLIYYSQIVNDFQKGDIAEGYSVSREKKESFPLTVTSAQKNPTAFYLCASSIALTGSYEQYFGPGTRLTVT.